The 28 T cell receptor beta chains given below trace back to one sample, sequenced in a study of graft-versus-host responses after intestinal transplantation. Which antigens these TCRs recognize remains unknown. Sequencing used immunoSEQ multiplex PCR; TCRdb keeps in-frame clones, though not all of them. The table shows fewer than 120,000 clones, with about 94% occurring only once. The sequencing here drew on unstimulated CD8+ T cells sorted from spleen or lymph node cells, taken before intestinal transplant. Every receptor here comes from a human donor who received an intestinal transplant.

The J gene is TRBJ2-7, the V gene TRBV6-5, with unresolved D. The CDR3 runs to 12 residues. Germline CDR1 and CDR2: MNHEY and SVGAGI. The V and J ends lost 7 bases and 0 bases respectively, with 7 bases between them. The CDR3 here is CASIRSSYEQYF. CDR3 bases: TGTGCCAGCATTCGAAGCTCCTACGAGCAGTACTTC.

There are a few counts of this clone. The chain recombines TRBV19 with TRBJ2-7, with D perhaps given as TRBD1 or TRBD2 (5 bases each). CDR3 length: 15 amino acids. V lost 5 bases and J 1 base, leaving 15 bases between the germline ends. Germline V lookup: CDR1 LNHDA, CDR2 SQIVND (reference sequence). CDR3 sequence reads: CASSPAGAGSYEQYF. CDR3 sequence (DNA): TGTGCCAGTAGTCCCGCCGGGGCCGGATCCTACGAGCAGTACTTC.

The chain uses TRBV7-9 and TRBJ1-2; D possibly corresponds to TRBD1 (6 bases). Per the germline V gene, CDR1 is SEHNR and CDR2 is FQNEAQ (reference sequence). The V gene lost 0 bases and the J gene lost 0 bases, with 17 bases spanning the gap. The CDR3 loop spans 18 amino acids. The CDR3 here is CASSLALSFGQSNYGYTF. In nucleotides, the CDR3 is TGTGCCAGCAGCTTAGCGCTAAGCTTTGGACAGTCTAACTATGGCTACACCTTC.

The CDR3 reads CASSPPAAEGAWEQYF. The CDR3 DNA sequence: TGTGCCAGCTCACCACCGGCAGCCGAGGGGGCTTGGGAGCAGTACTTC. The chain carries TRBV18 and TRBJ2-7; 7 bases fit TRBD1. Germline CDR1 KGHSH, CDR2 LQKENI. CDR3 length: 16 residues. The junction had 12 bases not matched to a gene; V was cut back by 0 bases and J by 7 bases.

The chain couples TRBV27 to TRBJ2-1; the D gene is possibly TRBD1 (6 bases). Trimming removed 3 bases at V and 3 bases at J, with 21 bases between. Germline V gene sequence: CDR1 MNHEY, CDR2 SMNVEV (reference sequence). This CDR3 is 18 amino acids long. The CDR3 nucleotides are TGTGCCAGCAGTTTTTGGACAGCAAAGTCGTCCGGCTACAATGAGCAGTTCTTC. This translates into CASSFWTAKSSGYNEQFF.

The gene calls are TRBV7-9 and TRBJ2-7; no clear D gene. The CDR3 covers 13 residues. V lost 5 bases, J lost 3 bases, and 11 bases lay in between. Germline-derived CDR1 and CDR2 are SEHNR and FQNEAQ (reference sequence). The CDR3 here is CASSQVNDYEQYF. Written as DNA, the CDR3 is TGTGCCAGCAGCCAGGTCAACGACTACGAGCAGTACTTC.

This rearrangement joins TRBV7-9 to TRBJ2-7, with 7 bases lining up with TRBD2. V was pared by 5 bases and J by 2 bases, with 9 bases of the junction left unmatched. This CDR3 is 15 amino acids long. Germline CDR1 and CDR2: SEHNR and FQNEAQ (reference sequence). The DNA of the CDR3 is TGTGCCAGCAGCCCGGGGAGGGACTTTACCTACGAGCAGTACTTC. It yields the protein CASSPGRDFTYEQYF.

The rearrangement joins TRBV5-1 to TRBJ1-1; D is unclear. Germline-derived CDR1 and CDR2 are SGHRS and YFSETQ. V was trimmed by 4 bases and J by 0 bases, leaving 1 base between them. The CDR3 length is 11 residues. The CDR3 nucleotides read TGCGCCAGCAGCCTGAACACTGAAGCTTTCTTT. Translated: CASSLNTEAFF.

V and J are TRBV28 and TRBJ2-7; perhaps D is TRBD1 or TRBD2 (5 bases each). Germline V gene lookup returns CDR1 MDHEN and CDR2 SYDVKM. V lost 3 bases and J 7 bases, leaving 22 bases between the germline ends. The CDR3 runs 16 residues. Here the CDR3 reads CASSFTGLGRFWEQYF. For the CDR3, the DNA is TGTGCCAGCAGTTTTACAGGACTCGGTAGATTTTGGGAGCAGTACTTC.

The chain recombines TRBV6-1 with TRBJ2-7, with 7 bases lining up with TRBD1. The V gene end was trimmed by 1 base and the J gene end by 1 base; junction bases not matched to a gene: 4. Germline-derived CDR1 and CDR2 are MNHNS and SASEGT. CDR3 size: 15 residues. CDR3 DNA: TGTGCCAGCAGTGAAGGACAGGGAAATTCCTACGAGCAGTACTTC. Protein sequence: CASSEGQGNSYEQYF.

This chain's CDR3 is CASSFSSVTIYNEQFF. In DNA, the CDR3 is TGTGCCAGCAGTTTCTCTAGCGTCACCATATACAATGAGCAGTTCTTC. J is TRBJ2-1 and V is TRBV27; D might be TRBD2 (6 bases). The V gene lost 3 bases and the J gene lost 4 bases, with 16 bases spanning the gap. The CDR3 totals 16 residues. The germline CDR1 and CDR2 sequences are MNHEY and SMNVEV (reference sequence).

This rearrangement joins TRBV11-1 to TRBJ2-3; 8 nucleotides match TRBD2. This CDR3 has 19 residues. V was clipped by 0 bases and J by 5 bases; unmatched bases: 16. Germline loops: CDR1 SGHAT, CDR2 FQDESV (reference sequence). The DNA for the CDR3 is TGTGCCAGCAGCTTAGCGCAGGGGACTAGGGCCCGCCTGGGAGATACGCAGTATTTT. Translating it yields CASSLAQGTRARLGDTQYF. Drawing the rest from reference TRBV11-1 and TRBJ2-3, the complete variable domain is EAEVAQSPRYKITEKSQAVAFWCDPISGHATLYWYRQILGQGPELLVQFQDESVVDDSQLPKDRFSAERLKGVDSTLKIQPAELGDSAMYLCASSLAQGTRARLGDTQYFGPGTRLTVL.

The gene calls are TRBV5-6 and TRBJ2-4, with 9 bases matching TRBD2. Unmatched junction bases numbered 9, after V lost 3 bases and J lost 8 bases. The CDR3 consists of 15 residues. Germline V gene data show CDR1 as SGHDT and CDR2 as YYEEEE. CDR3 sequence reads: CASSSGSGSRDIQYF. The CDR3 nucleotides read TGTGCCAGCAGCTCTGGTAGCGGGAGTAGAGACATTCAGTACTTC.

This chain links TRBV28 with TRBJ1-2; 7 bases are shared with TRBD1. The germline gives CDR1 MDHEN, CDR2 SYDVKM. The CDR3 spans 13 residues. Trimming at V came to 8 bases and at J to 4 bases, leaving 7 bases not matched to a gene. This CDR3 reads CASPRGGLYGYTF. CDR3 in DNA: TGTGCCAGCCCCAGGGGGGGCCTCTATGGCTACACCTTC.

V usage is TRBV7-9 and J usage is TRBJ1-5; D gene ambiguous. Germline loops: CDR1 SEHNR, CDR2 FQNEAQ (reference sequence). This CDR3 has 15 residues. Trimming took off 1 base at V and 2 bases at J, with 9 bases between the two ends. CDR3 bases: TGTGCCAGCAGCTTAGAGGGTGGTGGCAATCAGCCCCAGCATTTT. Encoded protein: CASSLEGGGNQPQHF. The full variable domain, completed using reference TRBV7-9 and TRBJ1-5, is DTGVSQNPRHKITKRGQNVTFRCDPISEHNRLYWYRQTLGQGPEFLTYFQNEAQLEKSRLLSDRFSAERPKGSFSTLEIQRTEQGDSAMYLCASSLEGGGNQPQHFGDGTRLSIL.

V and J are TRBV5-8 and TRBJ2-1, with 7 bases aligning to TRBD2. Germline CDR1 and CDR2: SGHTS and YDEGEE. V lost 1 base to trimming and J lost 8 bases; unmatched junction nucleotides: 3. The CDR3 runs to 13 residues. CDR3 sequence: CASSLRGGYEQFF. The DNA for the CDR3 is TGTGCCAGCAGCTTGCGCGGGGGATATGAGCAGTTCTTC.

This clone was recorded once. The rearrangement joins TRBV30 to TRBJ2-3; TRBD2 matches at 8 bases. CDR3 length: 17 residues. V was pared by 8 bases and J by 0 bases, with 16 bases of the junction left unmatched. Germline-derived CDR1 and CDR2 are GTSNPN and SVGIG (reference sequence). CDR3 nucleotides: TGTGCCGGATTCAAAGCGGGAGCCCGTGCTAGCACAGATACGCAGTATTTT. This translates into CAGFKAGARASTDTQYF.

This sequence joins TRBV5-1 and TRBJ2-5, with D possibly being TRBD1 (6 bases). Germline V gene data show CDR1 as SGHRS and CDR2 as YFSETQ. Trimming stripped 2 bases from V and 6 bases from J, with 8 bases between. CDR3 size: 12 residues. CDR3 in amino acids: CASSLGGKTQYF. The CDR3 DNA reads TGCGCCAGCAGCTTAGGGGGAAAGACCCAGTACTTC.

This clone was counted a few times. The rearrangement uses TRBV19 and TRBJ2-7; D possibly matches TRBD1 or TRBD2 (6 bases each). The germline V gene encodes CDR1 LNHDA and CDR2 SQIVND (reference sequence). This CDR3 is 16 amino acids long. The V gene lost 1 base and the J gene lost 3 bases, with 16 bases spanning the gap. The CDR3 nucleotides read TGTGCCAGTAGTATAGTAGCAGGGGACTTAAGCTACGAGCAGTACTTC. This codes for CASSIVAGDLSYEQYF. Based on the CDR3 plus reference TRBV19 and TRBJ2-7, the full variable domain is DGGITQSPKYLFRKEGQNVTLSCEQNLNHDAMYWYRQDPGQGLRLIYYSQIVNDFQKGDIAEGYSVSREKKESFPLTVTSAQKNPTAFYLCASSIVAGDLSYEQYFGPGTRLTVT.

The CDR3 bases are TGTGCCAGTGCTCCCCGTGGTACAGCCTACGAGCAGTACTTC. It translates to CASAPRGTAYEQYF. The V gene is TRBV19, the J gene TRBJ2-7; no firm D call. This CDR3 spans 14 amino acids. V lost 8 bases, J lost 2 bases, and 16 bases lay in between. Germline assignment: CDR1 LNHDA and CDR2 SQIVND (reference sequence).

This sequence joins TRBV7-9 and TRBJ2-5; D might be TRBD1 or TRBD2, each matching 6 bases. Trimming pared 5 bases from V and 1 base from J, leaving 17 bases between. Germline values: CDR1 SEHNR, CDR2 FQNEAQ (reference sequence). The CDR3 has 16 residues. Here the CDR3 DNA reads TGTGCCAGCAGCGATCGAGGGGGGAACACCCAAGAGACCCAGTACTTC. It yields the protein CASSDRGGNTQETQYF.

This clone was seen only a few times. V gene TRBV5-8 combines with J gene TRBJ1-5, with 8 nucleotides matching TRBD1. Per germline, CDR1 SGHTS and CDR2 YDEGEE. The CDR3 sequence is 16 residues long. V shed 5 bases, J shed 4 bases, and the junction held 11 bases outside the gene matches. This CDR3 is CASSNLTGEGNQPQHF. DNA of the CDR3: TGTGCCAGCAGTAACCTGACAGGGGAAGGGAATCAGCCCCAGCATTTT.

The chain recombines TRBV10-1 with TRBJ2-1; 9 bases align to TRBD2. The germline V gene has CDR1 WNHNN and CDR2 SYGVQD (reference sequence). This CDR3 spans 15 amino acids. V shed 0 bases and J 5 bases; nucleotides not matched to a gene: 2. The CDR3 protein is CASSESGTSNNEQFF. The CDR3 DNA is TGCGCCAGCAGTGAGTCAGGGACTAGCAACAATGAGCAGTTCTTC.

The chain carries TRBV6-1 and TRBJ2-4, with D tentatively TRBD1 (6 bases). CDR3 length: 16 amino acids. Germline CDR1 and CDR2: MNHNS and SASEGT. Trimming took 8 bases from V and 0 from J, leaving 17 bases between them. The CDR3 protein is CASDEDRTLAKNIQYF. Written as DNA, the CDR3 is TGTGCCAGCGATGAAGACAGGACTCTAGCCAAAAACATTCAGTACTTC.

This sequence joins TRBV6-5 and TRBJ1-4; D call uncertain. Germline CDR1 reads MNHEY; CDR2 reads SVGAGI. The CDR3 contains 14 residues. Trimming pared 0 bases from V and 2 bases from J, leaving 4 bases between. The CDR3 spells CASSYSRTNEKLFF. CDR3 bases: TGTGCCAGCAGTTACTCAAGGACTAATGAAAAACTGTTTTTT.

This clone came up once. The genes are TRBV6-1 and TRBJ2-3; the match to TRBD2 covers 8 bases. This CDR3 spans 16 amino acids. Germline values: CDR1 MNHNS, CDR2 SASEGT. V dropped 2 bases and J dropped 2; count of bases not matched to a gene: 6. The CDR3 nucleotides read TGTGCCAGCAGTGAAAGCACTAGCGGTCTCACAGATACGCAGTATTTT. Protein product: CASSESTSGLTDTQYF.

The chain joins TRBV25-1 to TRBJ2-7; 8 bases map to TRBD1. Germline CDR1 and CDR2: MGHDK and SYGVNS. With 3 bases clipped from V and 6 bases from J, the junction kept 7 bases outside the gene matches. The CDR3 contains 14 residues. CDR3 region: CASSEAGGSPEQYF. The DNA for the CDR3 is TGTGCCAGCAGTGAGGCAGGGGGCTCCCCCGAGCAGTACTTC.

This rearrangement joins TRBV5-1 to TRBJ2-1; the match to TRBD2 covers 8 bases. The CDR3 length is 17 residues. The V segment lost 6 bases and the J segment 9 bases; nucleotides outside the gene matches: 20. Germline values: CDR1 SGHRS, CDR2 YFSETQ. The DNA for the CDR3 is TGCGCCAGCACCTACTTCACTAGCGGCCCGAGGGTGGGTGAGCAGTTCTTC. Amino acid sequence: CASTYFTSGPRVGEQFF. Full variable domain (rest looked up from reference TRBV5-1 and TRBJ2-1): KAGVTQTPRYLIKTRGQQVTLSCSPISGHRSVSWYQQTPGQGLQFLFEYFSETQRNKGNFPGRFSGRQFSNSRSEMNVSTLELGDSALYLCASTYFTSGPRVGEQFFGPGTRLTVL.